This TCR beta chain was captured in a study of blood T cell repertoires in COVID-19 (dated by TCRdb to 2018 to 2021). About the investigation overall: Samples covering the acute and convalescent phases of COVID-19 were provided by collaborators in the United States, Italy and Spain. The prospective study material was composed of cDNA or gDNA derived from T cells, B-cell-depleted T cells, or PBMCs. Subjects who had been exposed to COVID-19, were actively infected with it, or had recovered from it provided the deeply sampled blood TCRbeta repertoires that made up the dataset. The repertoires were made available in a free public database intended to serve as a resource for research on the immune response to SARS-CoV-2. The samples were drawn from the first 160 participants of the ongoing ImmuneRACE study and from some 1,300 subjects provided by 6 global collaborators. Nearly every sample came with metadata listing a de-identified subject ID, COVID-19 status, age in years and sex. Where available, HLA class I and class II types were taken from metadata supplied by the sample provider and were not determined by assay-based typing.

About this clone: What antigen it recognizes has not been identified. No clone much larger than this one lies a single base away; base qualities are absent.

Broader findings and caveats from the paper: Clinical and demographic metadata were provided uncurated, with the amount varying by source and participant.

In Seattle, one collaborating source enrolled patients while the infection was active and tracked those patients longitudinally over the course of disease. The collaborating institutions used their own protocols to collect whole blood in K2EDTA tubes. For TCRbeta analysis, collaborators shipped samples as frozen whole blood, isolated PBMCs, or DNA extracted from either of those sample types. TCRbeta CDR3 regions were amplified from genomic DNA using the immunoSEQ Assay, a bias-controlled multiplex PCR. Turning to the authors' computational methods: Within the assay, amplification of reference gene primers was used to estimate how many nucleated cells each sample contained. To quantify the absolute abundance of each unique TCRbeta CDR3 rearrangement, sequence reads were collapsed and filtered. For each sample, productive Simpson clonality was calculated as the square root of Simpson's diversity index over productive rearrangements. Here the immuneACCESS table is served through TCRdb, limited to in-frame sequences with V and J called. Missing clones are a known gap in these copies; in checked studies unresolved V genes cover under half, and the rest lacks a known reason. That table furnishes V, J and clone size, whereas the DNA furnished D and trimming. This sample lists approximately 300,000 clones; 85% to 90% were detected once. Of the sample, over 5.5% falls within the top ten clones.

V is clipped by 2 bases and J by 3 bases, and the sequence between their germline boundaries is 20 bases long. The germline V gene (reference sequence) yields GTSNPN for CDR1 and SVGIG for CDR2. The CDR3 goes from the cysteine to the phenylalanine over 17 residues. Kept here is only the CDR3 DNA, which spans 51 bases and is read in frame from base 1. The chain was built from TRBV30 and TRBJ1-5; tentative D gene TRBD1, with 6 bases matching. The receptor's source is a woman in her fifties or sixties with COVID-19, enrolled during active disease. The sample taken for sequencing was peripheral blood. The CDR3 region has the sequence CAWSPDRRVLLNQPQHF. The base sequence is TGTGCCTGGAGTCCGGACAGAAGGGTCCTCCTCAATCAGCCCCAGCATTTT.